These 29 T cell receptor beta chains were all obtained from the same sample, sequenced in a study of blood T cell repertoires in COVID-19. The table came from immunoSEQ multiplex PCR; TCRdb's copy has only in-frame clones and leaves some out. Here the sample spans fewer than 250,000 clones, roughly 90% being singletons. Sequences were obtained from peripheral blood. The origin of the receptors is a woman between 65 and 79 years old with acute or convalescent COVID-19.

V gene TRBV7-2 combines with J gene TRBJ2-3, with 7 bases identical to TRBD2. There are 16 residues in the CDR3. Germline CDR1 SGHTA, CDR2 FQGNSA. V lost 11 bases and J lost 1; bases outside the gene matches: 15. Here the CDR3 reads CAEGRVPGGGTDTQYF. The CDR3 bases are TGTGCCGAGGGGAGGGTGCCGGGGGGAGGCACAGATACGCAGTATTTT.

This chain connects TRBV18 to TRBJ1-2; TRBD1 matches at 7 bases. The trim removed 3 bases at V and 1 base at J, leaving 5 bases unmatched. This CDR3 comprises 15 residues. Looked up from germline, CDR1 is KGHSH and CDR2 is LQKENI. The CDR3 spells CASSPGDSLNYGYTF. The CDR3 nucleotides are TGTGCCAGCTCACCCGGGGACAGTCTTAACTATGGCTACACCTTC.

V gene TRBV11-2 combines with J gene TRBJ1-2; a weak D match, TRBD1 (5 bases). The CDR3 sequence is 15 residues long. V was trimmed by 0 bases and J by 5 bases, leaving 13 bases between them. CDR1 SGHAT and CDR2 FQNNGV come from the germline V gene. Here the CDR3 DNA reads TGTGCCAGCAGCTTAGATACTATAAGGACATATGGCTACACCTTC. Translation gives CASSLDTIRTYGYTF.

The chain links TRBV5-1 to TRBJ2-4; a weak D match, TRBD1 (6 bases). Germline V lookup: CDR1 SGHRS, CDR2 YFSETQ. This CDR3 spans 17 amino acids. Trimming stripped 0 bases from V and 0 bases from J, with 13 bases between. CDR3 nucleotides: TGCGCCAGCAGCTTGGCGACAGGCGTCCTAGCCAAAAACATTCAGTACTTC. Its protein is CASSLATGVLAKNIQYF.

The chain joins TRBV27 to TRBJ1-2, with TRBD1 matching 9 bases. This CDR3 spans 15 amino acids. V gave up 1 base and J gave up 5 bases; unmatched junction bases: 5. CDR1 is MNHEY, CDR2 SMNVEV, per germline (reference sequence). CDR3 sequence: CASSLWGTGPYGYTF. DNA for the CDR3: TGTGCCAGCAGTTTATGGGGGACAGGGCCTTATGGCTACACCTTC.

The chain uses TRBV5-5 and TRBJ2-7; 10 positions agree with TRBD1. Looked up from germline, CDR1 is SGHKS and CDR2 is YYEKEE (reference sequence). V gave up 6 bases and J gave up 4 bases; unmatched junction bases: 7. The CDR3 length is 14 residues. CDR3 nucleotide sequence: TGTGCCAGCACCGCCCGGGACAGGGGTTACGAGCAGTACTTC. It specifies CASTARDRGYEQYF.

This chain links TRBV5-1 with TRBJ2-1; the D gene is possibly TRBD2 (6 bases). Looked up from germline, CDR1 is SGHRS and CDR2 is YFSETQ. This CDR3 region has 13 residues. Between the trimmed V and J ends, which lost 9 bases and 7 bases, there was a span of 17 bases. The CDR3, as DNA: TGCGCCAACCTGGACTACAGCCTGAATGAGCAGTTCTTC. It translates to CANLDYSLNEQFF.

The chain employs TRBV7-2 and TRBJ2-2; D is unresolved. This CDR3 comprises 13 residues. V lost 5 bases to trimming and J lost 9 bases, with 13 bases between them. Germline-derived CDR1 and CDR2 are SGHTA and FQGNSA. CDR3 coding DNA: TGTGCCAGCAGCCCCGCCGGGTATCGGGAGCTGTTTTTT. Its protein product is CASSPAGYRELFF.

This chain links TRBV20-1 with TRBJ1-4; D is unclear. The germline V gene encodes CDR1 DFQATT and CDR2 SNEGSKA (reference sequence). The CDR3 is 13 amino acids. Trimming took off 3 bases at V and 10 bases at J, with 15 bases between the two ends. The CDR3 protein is CSASSGSFGKLFF. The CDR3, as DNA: TGCAGTGCTAGTTCCGGGTCTTTCGGAAAACTGTTTTTT.

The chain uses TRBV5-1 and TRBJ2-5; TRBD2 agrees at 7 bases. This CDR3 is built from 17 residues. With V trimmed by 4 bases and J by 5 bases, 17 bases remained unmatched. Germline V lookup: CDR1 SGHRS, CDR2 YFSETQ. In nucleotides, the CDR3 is TGCGCCAGCAGCGTACCCCGGGGAAGCGGGACGGGGGAGACCCAGTACTTC. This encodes CASSVPRGSGTGETQYF.

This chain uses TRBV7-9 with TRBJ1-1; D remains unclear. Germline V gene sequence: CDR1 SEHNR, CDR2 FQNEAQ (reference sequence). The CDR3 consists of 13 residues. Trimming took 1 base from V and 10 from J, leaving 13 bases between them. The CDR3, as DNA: TGTGCCAGCAGCTTAGAGGCAGGTATGAGAGCTTTCTTT. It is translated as CASSLEAGMRAFF.

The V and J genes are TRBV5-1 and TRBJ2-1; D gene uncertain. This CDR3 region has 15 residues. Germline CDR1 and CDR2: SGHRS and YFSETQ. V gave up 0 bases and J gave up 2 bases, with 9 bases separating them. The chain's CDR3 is CASSLEPRPYNEQFF. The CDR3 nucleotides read TGCGCCAGCAGCTTGGAGCCTCGCCCCTACAATGAGCAGTTCTTC.

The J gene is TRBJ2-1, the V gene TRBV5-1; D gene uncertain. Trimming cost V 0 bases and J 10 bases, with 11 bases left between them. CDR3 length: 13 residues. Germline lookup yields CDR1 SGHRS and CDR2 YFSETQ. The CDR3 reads CASSLVSREEQFF. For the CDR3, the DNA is TGCGCCAGCAGCTTGGTTAGCCGTGAGGAGCAGTTCTTC.

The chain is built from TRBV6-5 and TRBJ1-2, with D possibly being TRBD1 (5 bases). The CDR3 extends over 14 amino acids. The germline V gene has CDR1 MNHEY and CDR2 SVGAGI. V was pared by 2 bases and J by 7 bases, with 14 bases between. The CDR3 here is CASSYPWGGGGYTF. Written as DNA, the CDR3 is TGTGCCAGCAGTTACCCTTGGGGGGGAGGTGGCTACACCTTC.

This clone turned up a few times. CDR3 sequence: CASSLTGANEKLFF. The CDR3, as DNA: TGTGCCAGCAGTTTGACGGGGGCTAATGAAAAACTGTTTTTT. The V and J genes are TRBV28 and TRBJ1-4, with a possible D match to TRBD1 (5 bases). This CDR3 has 14 amino acids. CDR1 is MDHEN, CDR2 SYDVKM, per germline. The V gene lost 3 bases and the J gene lost 3 bases, with 8 bases spanning the gap.

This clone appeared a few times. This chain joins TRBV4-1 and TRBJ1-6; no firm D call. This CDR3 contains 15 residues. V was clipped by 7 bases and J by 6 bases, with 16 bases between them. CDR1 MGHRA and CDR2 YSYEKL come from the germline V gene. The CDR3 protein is CASTRGLMLNSPLHF. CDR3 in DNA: TGCGCCAGCACCCGCGGCCTTATGCTTAATTCACCCCTCCACTTT.

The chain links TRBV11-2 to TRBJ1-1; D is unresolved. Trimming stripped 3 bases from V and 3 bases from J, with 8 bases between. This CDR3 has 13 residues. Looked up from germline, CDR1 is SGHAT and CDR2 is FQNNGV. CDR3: CASSFSRDTEAFF. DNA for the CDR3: TGTGCCAGCAGCTTTTCTCGGGACACTGAAGCTTTCTTT. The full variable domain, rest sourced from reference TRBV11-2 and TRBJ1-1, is EAGVAQSPRYKIIEKRQSVAFWCNPISGHATLYWYQQILGQGPKLLIQFQNNGVVDDSQLPKDRFSAERLKGVDSTLKIQPAKLEDSAVYLCASSFSRDTEAFFGQGTRLTVV.

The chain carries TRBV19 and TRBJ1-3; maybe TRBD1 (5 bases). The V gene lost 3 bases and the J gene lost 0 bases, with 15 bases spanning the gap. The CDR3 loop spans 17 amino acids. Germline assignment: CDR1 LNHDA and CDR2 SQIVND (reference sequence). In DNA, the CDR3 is TGTGCCAGTAGTATGGGGGGACGGCTCCTCTCTGGAAACACCATATATTTT. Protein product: CASSMGGRLLSGNTIYF.

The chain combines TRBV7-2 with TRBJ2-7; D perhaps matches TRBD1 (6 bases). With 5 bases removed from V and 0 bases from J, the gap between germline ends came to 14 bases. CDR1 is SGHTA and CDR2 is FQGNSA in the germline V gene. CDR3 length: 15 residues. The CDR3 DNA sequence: TGTGCCAGCAGCCCGCGACAGGTGACCTCCTACGAGCAGTACTTC. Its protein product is CASSPRQVTSYEQYF.

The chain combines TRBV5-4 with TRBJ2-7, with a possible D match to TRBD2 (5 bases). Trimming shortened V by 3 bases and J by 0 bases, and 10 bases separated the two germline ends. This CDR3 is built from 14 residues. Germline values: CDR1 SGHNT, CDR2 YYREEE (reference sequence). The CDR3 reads CASSSRGTSYEQYF. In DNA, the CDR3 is TGTGCCAGCAGCTCCCGGGGTACCTCCTACGAGCAGTACTTC.

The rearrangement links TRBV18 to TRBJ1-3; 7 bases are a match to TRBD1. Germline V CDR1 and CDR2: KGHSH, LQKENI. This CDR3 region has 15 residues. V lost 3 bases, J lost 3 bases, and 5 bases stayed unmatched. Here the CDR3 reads CASSPRDRVGNTIYF. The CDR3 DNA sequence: TGTGCCAGCTCACCCCGCGACAGGGTTGGAAACACCATATATTTT.

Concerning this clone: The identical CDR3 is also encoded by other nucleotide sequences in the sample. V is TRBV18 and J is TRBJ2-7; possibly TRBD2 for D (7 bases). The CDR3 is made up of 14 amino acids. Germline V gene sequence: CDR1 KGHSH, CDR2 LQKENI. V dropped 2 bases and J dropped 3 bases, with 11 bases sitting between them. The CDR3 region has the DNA TGTGCCAGCTCACCAGGGAGGGGGAGCTACGAGCAGTACTTC. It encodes CASSPGRGSYEQYF.

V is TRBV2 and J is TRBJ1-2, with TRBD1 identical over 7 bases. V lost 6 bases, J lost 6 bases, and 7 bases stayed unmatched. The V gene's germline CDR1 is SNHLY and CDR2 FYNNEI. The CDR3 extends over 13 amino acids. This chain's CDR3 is CASSAQGINGYTF. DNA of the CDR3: TGTGCCAGCAGCGCACAGGGGATTAATGGCTACACCTTC.

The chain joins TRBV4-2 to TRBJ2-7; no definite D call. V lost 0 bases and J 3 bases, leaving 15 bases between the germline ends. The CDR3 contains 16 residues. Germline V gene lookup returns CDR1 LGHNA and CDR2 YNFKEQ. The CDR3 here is CASSQDRLNPHYEQYF. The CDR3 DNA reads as TGTGCCAGCAGCCAAGATCGACTGAACCCCCACTACGAGCAGTACTTC.

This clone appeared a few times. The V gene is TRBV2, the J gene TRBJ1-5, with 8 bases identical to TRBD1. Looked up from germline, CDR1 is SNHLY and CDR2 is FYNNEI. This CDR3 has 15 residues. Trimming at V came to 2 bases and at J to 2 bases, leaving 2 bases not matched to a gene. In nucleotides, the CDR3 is TGTGCCAGCAGTGAACAGGGGGCCGGCAATCAGCCCCAGCATTTT. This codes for CASSEQGAGNQPQHF.

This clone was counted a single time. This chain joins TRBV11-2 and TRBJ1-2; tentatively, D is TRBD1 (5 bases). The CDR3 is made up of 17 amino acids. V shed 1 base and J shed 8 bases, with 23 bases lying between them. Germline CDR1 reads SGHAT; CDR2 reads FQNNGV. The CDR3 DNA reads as TGTGCCAGCAGCTTAGGACTTTCCGTCCGGGGAGGGGAGGGCTACACCTTC. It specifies CASSLGLSVRGGEGYTF.

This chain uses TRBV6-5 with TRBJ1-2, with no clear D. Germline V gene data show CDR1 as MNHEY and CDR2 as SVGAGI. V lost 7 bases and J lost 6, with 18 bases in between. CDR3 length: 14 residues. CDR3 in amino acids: CASTPSRQVHGYTF. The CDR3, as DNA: TGTGCCAGCACCCCCTCTCGGCAGGTGCATGGCTACACCTTC.

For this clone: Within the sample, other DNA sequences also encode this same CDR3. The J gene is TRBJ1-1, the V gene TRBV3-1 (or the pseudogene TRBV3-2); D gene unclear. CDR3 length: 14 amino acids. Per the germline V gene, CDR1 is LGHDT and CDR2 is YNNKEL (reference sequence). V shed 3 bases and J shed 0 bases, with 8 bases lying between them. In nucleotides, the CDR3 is TGTGCCAGCAGCCAGGGCCAGATGAACACTGAAGCTTTCTTT. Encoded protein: CASSQGQMNTEAFF.

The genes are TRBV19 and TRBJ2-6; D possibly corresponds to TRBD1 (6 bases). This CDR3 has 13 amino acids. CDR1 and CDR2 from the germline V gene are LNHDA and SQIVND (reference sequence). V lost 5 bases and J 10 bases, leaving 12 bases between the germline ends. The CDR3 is CASSPRQVNVLTF. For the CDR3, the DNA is TGTGCCAGTAGTCCTCGACAGGTAAACGTCCTGACTTTC.